This passage covers 23 T cell receptor beta chains from one sample sequenced in a study of cytomegalovirus exposure and HLA in healthy donors. 60 Vbeta and 13 Jbeta primers were used in PCR. Generated by immunoSEQ multiplex PCR, the TCRdb table keeps only in-frame clones and is missing some. This listing includes 180,000 or so clones. Sequenced material: PBMCs. The origin of the receptors is a boy aged 5-17 years in good health and CMV-seronegative.

V gene TRBV7-2 combines with J gene TRBJ2-2; D is uncertain. The CDR3 is 14 amino acids. The V gene's germline CDR1 is SGHTA and CDR2 FQGNSA. Trimming took off 4 bases at V and 2 bases at J, with 8 bases between the two ends. The CDR3 region has the DNA TGTGCCAGCAGCTCACTTCTTAACACCGGGGAGCTGTTTTTT. It encodes CASSSLLNTGELFF.

The rearrangement links TRBV21-1 to TRBJ2-1; the table gives TRBD1 as D, unverified against the DNA. TRBV21-1 is noted as a pseudogene. The length of the CDR3 is 13 residues. In DNA, the CDR3 is TGTGCCAGCAGCAAAAGTGTAAGGACAGGGGAGTTCTTC. Translated: CASSKSVRTGEFF.

The chain carries TRBV5-1 and TRBJ2-7; 9 nucleotides align to TRBD1. CDR1 is SGHRS and CDR2 is YFSETQ in the germline V gene. The V gene end was trimmed by 4 bases and the J gene end by 5 bases; junction bases not matched to a gene: 16. This CDR3 is 17 amino acids long. This CDR3 reads CASSPSRILDRGHEQYF. In nucleotides, the CDR3 is TGCGCCAGCAGCCCCTCTCGAATTTTGGACAGGGGCCACGAGCAGTACTTC.

The CDR3 DNA is TGTGCCAGTAACGCACCGCCAGGGGGCTTTTATGGCTACACCTTC. Its translation: CASNAPPGGFYGYTF. V usage is TRBV7-2 and J usage is TRBJ1-2; 8 nucleotides align to TRBD1. The CDR3 contains 15 residues. The V gene's germline CDR1 is SGHTA and CDR2 FQGNSA. With V trimmed by 9 bases and J by 5 bases, 14 bases remained unmatched.

The chain is built from TRBV5-1 and TRBJ2-3; 8 bases agree with TRBD2. The germline V gene has CDR1 SGHRS and CDR2 YFSETQ. The CDR3 extends over 16 amino acids. V was pared by 4 bases and J by 0 bases, with 7 bases of the junction left unmatched. The chain's CDR3 is CASSPPAGESTDTQYF. The CDR3 DNA follows: TGCGCCAGCAGCCCCCCAGCGGGAGAAAGCACAGATACGCAGTATTTT.

The chain recombines TRBV27 with TRBJ1-2, with D hard to call. The CDR3 contains 13 residues. V lost 6 bases, J lost 8 bases, and 16 bases lay in between. Germline V gene lookup returns CDR1 MNHEY and CDR2 SMNVEV (reference sequence). CDR3 sequence (DNA): TGTGCCAGCAGCCCCCAGGTCGTAGGCGGCTACACCTTC. It codes for CASSPQVVGGYTF.

This chain links TRBV2 with TRBJ1-5; TRBD1 matches at 9 bases. This CDR3 comprises 14 residues. V trimming: 5 bases; J trimming: 4 bases; junction bases outside the gene matches: 3. Germline assignment: CDR1 SNHLY and CDR2 FYNNEI. CDR3 amino acids: CASSYRGQNQPQHF. The CDR3 DNA reads TGTGCCAGCAGTTACAGGGGGCAGAATCAGCCCCAGCATTTT.

This chain uses TRBV20-1 with TRBJ2-1; D remains unclear. From germline, CDR1 is DFQATT and CDR2 SNEGSKA (reference sequence). This CDR3 is 11 amino acids long. V lost 0 bases and J 9 bases, leaving 6 bases between the germline ends. The CDR3 here is CSARDRSEQFF. CDR3 sequence (DNA): TGCAGTGCTAGAGATCGGAGTGAGCAGTTCTTC.

The gene calls are TRBV9 and TRBJ1-2, with TRBD1 as a possible D gene (6 bases). The V end was cut by 4 bases, the J end by 4 bases, with 20 bases between. Per germline, CDR1 SGDLS and CDR2 YYNGEE. This CDR3 is 16 amino acids long. The CDR3 DNA reads TGTGCCAGCAGCCCCCGGTGGGTAGGACAGAGCTATGGCTACACCTTC. It encodes CASSPRWVGQSYGYTF.

The rearrangement uses TRBV5-4 and TRBJ2-1; TRBD2 matches 8 bases. The CDR3 runs 15 residues. The germline V gene encodes CDR1 SGHNT and CDR2 YYREEE (reference sequence). Germline trimming cut 4 bases from V and 5 bases from J; bases unmatched to any gene: 8. The CDR3 loop is CASSTRSGDHNEQFF. DNA of the CDR3: TGTGCCAGCAGCACCCGTAGCGGGGACCACAATGAGCAGTTCTTC. The full variable domain, its missing parts supplied by reference TRBV5-4 and TRBJ2-1, is ETGVTQSPTHLIKTRGQQVTLRCSSQSGHNTVSWYQQALGQGPQFIFQYYREEENGRGNFPPRFSGLQFPNYSSELNVNALELDDSALYLCASSTRSGDHNEQFFGPGTRLTVL.

The genes are TRBV6-1 and TRBJ1-2; D perhaps matches TRBD1 (5 bases). Germline loops: CDR1 MNHNS, CDR2 SASEGT. The CDR3 totals 12 residues. Trimming removed 6 bases from V and 4 bases from J, with 9 bases in between. The CDR3 here is CASSDSTYGYTF. The CDR3 DNA reads as TGTGCCAGCAGCGACAGTACCTATGGCTACACCTTC.

This chain connects TRBV6-1 to TRBJ2-2; possibly TRBD1 for D (5 bases). The CDR3 has 14 residues. Per the germline V gene, CDR1 is MNHNS and CDR2 is SASEGT. Trimming took off 4 bases at V and 5 bases at J, with 11 bases between the two ends. CDR3 region: CASSGQSGTGELFF. CDR3 DNA: TGTGCCAGCAGTGGACAGTCCGGGACCGGGGAGCTGTTTTTT.

V and J are TRBV28 and TRBJ2-7; weak D call: TRBD2 (6 bases). Trimming pared 7 bases from V and 7 bases from J, leaving 26 bases between. The CDR3 covers 16 residues. Germline V gives CDR1 MDHEN, CDR2 SYDVKM. The CDR3: CASNFVGVGGVREQYF. The CDR3 coding sequence is TGTGCCAGCAACTTTGTCGGGGTTGGAGGGGTGCGGGAGCAGTACTTC.

V is TRBV5-1 and J is TRBJ2-7; D unclear. V was clipped by 4 bases and J by 2 bases, with 16 bases between them. Germline CDR1 is SGHRS and CDR2 is YFSETQ. CDR3 length: 15 amino acids. The CDR3 loop reads CASSRAGAPAYEQYF. The DNA for the CDR3 is TGCGCCAGCAGCCGTGCTGGAGCCCCAGCCTACGAGCAGTACTTC.

The chain uses TRBV4-1 and TRBJ1-2; D possibly corresponds to TRBD1 (5 bases). Germline V CDR1 and CDR2: MGHRA, YSYEKL. Trimming cost V 4 bases and J 4 bases, with 16 bases left between them. The CDR3 has 15 residues. CDR3 sequence: CASSPISDTPYGYTF. CDR3 sequence (DNA): TGCGCCAGCAGCCCAATCTCGGACACCCCCTATGGCTACACCTTC.

The V call is TRBV28, the J call TRBJ1-2; possibly TRBD1 for D (5 bases). CDR1 and CDR2 (germline): MDHEN, SYDVKM. The CDR3 is 13 amino acids. The germline V and J ends were trimmed by 6 bases and 7 bases, with 15 bases remaining between them. Here the CDR3 reads CASRPGQFLGYTF. The DNA of the CDR3 is TGTGCCAGCAGACCCGGACAATTCCTTGGCTACACCTTC.

This chain joins TRBV5-1 and TRBJ1-1; D remains unclear. This CDR3 spans 15 amino acids. V lost 0 bases and J 6 bases, leaving 15 bases between the germline ends. The germline CDR1 and CDR2 sequences are SGHRS and YFSETQ. DNA for the CDR3: TGCGCCAGCAGCTTGGGTTCTAGACCCACCCCTGAAGCTTTCTTT. It encodes CASSLGSRPTPEAFF.

The V call is TRBV28, the J call TRBJ1-2; the D is unclear. The CDR3 spans 12 residues. Between the trimmed V and J ends, which lost 1 base and 2 bases, there was a span of 2 bases. Germline CDR1 reads MDHEN; CDR2 reads SYDVKM. Written as DNA, the CDR3 is TGTGCCAGCAGTTTATTAAACTATGGCTACACCTTC. As protein: CASSLLNYGYTF.

CDR3 residues: CASSVPGQGRQEKLFF. The CDR3 DNA reads TGTGCCAGTAGTGTTCCGGGACAGGGTAGACAAGAAAAACTGTTTTTT. This chain links TRBV19 with TRBJ1-4, with 9 bases matching TRBD1. V shed 5 bases, J shed 8 bases, and the junction held 12 bases outside the gene matches. The CDR3 length is 16 residues. Germline lookup yields CDR1 LNHDA and CDR2 SQIVND (reference sequence).

The chain links TRBV18 to TRBJ1-4, with D tentatively TRBD1 (6 bases). The CDR3 covers 15 residues. V was trimmed by 3 bases and J by 1 base, leaving 9 bases between them. CDR1 and CDR2 from the germline V gene are KGHSH and LQKENI. Written as DNA, the CDR3 is TGTGCCAGCTCACCTCCGGACAGAACTAATGAAAAACTGTTTTTT. It specifies CASSPPDRTNEKLFF.

The chain combines TRBV9 with TRBJ2-1, with TRBD2 matching 10 bases. The V and J ends lost 1 base and 6 bases, in that order; junction bases with no gene match: 7. Germline assignment: CDR1 SGDLS and CDR2 YYNGEE. The CDR3 extends over 16 amino acids. The CDR3 DNA follows: TGTGCCAGCAGCGTACAGCTAGCGGGGGCGCTCAATGAGCAGTTCTTC. It yields the protein CASSVQLAGALNEQFF.

The chain carries TRBV5-1 and TRBJ2-5; possible D gene TRBD2, 6 bases. This CDR3 is built from 16 residues. With 2 bases removed from V and 1 base from J, the gap between germline ends came to 15 bases. Germline-derived CDR1 and CDR2 are SGHRS and YFSETQ. CDR3 protein: CASSFPGTAAQETQYF. As DNA, the CDR3 is TGCGCCAGCAGCTTTCCCGGGACTGCAGCCCAAGAGACCCAGTACTTC.

The chain employs TRBV30 and TRBJ2-1; D gene uncertain. Germline loops: CDR1 GTSNPN, CDR2 SVGIG (reference sequence). The V gene lost 3 bases and the J gene lost 7 bases, with 10 bases spanning the gap. CDR3 size: 12 residues. The CDR3 protein is CAWSPFLNEQFF. The DNA for the CDR3 is TGTGCCTGGAGCCCCTTTCTTAATGAGCAGTTCTTC. The variable domain in full, with the rest retrieved from reference TRBV30 and TRBJ2-1, is SQTIHQWPATLVQPVGSPLSLECTVEGTSNPNLYWYRQAAGRGLQLLFYSVGIGQISSEVPQNLSASRPQDRQFILSSKKLLLSDSGFYLCAWSPFLNEQFFGPGTRLTVL.